This TCR beta chain was sequenced for a study of blood T cell repertoires in COVID-19. About the research overall: The samples span acute and convalescent COVID-19 from the United States, Italy and Spain. PBMCs, B-cell-depleted T cells, or T cells were the source of the cDNA or gDNA that made up the material.

As originally analysed: Nucleated cell counts were estimated from reference gene primer amplification. The method was immunoSEQ multiplex PCR; TCRdb's version includes in-frame clones alone and lacks a portion of them. The V and J calls and clone size were taken over from that table, and D and trimming were inferred from the DNA. The profile covers around 69,000 clones, with just over 85% appearing a single time and approximately 7.2% taken by the ten largest. The CDR3 spans 14 residues. Trimming took off 3 bases at V and 5 bases at J, with 11 bases between the two ends. In germline, CDR1 is MNHEY, CDR2 SMNVEV (reference sequence).

The rearrangement joins TRBV27 to TRBJ1-5; D perhaps matches TRBD1 (6 bases). The TCR comes from a man between 50 and 59 years old with active COVID-19. Sequencing was carried out using peripheral blood. The CDR3 DNA is TGTGCCAGCAGTTTTCAGGGGAATCATCAGCCCCAGCATTTT. Translating it yields CASSFQGNHQPQHF.